This T cell receptor (beta chain) was captured in a study of T cells in Graves' hyperthyroidism and ophthalmopathy (dated by TCRdb to between 2017 and 2020). At the level of the whole study: Peripheral blood was sampled at the time of initial diagnosis, prior to any treatment. To identify TCR V-J signatures that set the groups apart, the researchers used a discovery cohort of more than 95 patients, made up of roughly 45 with Graves' ophthalmopathy and about 60 with stable Graves' hyperthyroidism. Whether ophthalmopathy could be predicted prospectively was tested in an independent validation cohort made up of about 20 hyperthyroidism patients plus 17 patients who later progressed to ophthalmopathy. The 100 or so discovery patients were divided at random into training and test sets in a 7:3 ratio. In addition, the study compared T-cell repertoires in thyroid tissue and in blood from six Graves' hyperthyroidism patients. Once sampling was done, hyperthyroidism patients were given methimazole at a starting dose of 30 mg daily, whereas ophthalmopathy patients were given high-dose intravenous methylprednisolone. The paper reports TCR Vbeta CDR3 sequencing of more than 120 peripheral blood samples: under 45 ophthalmopathy, fewer than 80 hyperthyroidism and approximately 17 progressor patients.

What the research found in general, with its limitations: No statistical method was used to set the sample size in advance, and investigators knew the group allocation. In validation, progression to ophthalmopathy was predicted by the model with 70% to 71% sensitivity and under 85% specificity, a median of approximately 6.5 months before onset. In cross-validation, a model built on a 13 V-J signature told ophthalmopathy apart from stable hyperthyroidism with under 90% sensitivity and around 81% specificity, and in testing the same model reached 80%/75%. Most expanded thyroid clonotypes (frequency above 0.001) were also detected in blood, a finding suggesting that blood repertoires may reflect thyroid immune responses.

The germline V gene encodes CDR1 DFQATT and CDR2 SNEGSKA (reference sequence). Here V drops 6 bases and J drops 4 bases, and the junction holds 10 bases not matched to any gene. The CDR3 holds 14 amino acids from the cysteine to the phenylalanine. The read is trimmed to its CDR3 DNA, 42 bases read in frame from base 1. The TCR beta CDR3 regions were amplified from the RNA transcripts. The TCR CDR3 was subjected to a first round of RT-PCR using the HTBI primer set and the Qiagen OneStep RT-PCR kit. Libraries were constructed in a second round of multiplex PCR, after which size selection and purification were carried out. Paired-end sequencing of the libraries was performed with 100 bp reads on an Illumina HiSeq2000. Per the source publication's procedure: SOAPnuke was used to process the raw data, removing reads that contained adapters or uncalled bases, had a mean Phred below 15, or lacked an exact match to the constant primer or identifier. High-quality paired reads were merged using COPE v1.2.5, and each unique nucleotide sequence was defined as a clonotype. MiTCR v1.1 was used to align the clonotypes against IMGT TRBV, TRBD and TRBJ reference segments. The analysis included only V-J combinations with a frequency above 0.0001, which together covered more than 98% of the repertoires. The TCS score was defined as F50 (clonal expansion) divided by E x V (chaos), with BLOSUM62-based TCRdist calculated between CDR3 peptides within each V-J. Welch's t-statistics and random forest reduced 500 to 650 V-J features to 13, which were used in a naive Bayes classifier (R e1071). TCRdb reworked the public reads: Q25 trimming with fastp, MiXCR clone assembly, productive beta chains retained. Rows are combined by CDR3 protein, so each entry shows the most common genes and DNA. TCRdb assigned the V and J calls; the authors' analysis was not used. For this sample the table gives 280,000 or so distinct CDR3 sequences, of which 12% to 15% were detected only once. The top ten clones comprise around 30% of the sample.

Hyperthyroidism patients were newly diagnosed, with disease duration under 2 months, and aged 18 to 65 years. Any patient with an uncontrolled infection, another autoimmune disease, pregnancy or lactation was excluded. Diagnoses were established on the basis of clinical symptoms, serum thyroxine and TRAb, thyroid ultrasound, and orbital computed tomography. Blood from progressor patients was drawn when they were first diagnosed with hyperthyroidism, before any ophthalmopathy symptoms appeared. PBMCs were separated from roughly 10 ml of fresh peripheral blood using Ficoll-Paque density gradient centrifugation. Progressor patients were initially diagnosed with Graves' hyperthyroidism and developed ophthalmopathy during follow-up. Total RNA was extracted with Trizol reagent, and quality was checked on an Agilent 2100 Bioanalyzer. This clonotype was counted many times. Its antigen is unknown. No qualities accompany the bases; no much larger clone lies one base away.

Sequenced sample: blood. The sequence came from a woman aged 50 to 60 with Graves' hyperthyroidism that later progressed to Graves' ophthalmopathy. The chain employs TRBV20-1 and TRBJ2-7, with 9 bases matching TRBD2. The CDR3 region: CSARRSSGSYEQYF. The DNA sequence follows: TGCAGTGCCAGGAGGAGTAGCGGGAGTTACGAGCAGTACTTC.